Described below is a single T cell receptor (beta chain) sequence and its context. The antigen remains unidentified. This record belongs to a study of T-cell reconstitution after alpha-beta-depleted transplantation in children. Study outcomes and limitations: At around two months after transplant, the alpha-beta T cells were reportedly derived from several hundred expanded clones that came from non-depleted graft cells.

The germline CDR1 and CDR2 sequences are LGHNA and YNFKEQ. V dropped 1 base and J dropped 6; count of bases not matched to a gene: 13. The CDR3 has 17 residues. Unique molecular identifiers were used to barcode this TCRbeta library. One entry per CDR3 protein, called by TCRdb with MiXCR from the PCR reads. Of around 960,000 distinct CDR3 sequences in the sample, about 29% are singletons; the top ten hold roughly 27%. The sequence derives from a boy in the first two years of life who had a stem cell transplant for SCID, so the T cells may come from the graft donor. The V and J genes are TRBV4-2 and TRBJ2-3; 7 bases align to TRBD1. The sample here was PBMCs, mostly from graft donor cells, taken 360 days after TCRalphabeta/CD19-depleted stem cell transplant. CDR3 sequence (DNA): TGTGCCAGCAGCCAAGGTCTCGGGACAGTTGGGTTGGATACGCAGTATTTT. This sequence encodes CASSQGLGTVGLDTQYF.